This TCR beta chain emerged from a study of cytomegalovirus exposure and HLA in healthy donors. Study-level background: Tens of millions of unique TCR sequences came from HLA-typed donors in an early release.

V was pared by 8 bases and J by 0 bases, with 3 bases of the junction left unmatched. The germline V gene has CDR1 SNHLY and CDR2 FYNNEI. The CDR3 runs to 13 residues. Researchers ran the PCR with 60 Vbeta and 13 Jbeta primers. Profiled with immunoSEQ multiplex PCR; TCRdb holds only in-frame clones, not every one. The sample has approximately 160,000 clones, 65% to 80% seen once; the top ten hold approximately 3%. General study points: Being productive about 90% or about 30% of the time was typical of most TCR beta V segments in an earlier analysis.

In regard to this clone: Its antigen is unidentified.

Sequencing used PBMCs. This sequence joins TRBV2 and TRBJ2-5; 7 nucleotides align to TRBD2. The TCR originated in a woman aged 45-65 years in good health and CMV-seropositive. Here the CDR3 reads CASGGEYQETQYF. CDR3 DNA: TGTGCCAGCGGGGGGGAGTACCAAGAGACCCAGTACTTC.